This passage covers 25 T cell receptor beta chains from one sample sequenced in a study of radiotherapy plus CTLA-4 blockade in lung cancer. Clones were sequenced by immunoSEQ multiplex PCR, and TCRdb holds only the in-frame ones, with some missing. Of over 60,000 clones in the sample, around 84% were seen once. Here the sequenced sample was peripheral blood, taken from a patient treated with radiotherapy plus ipilimumab. The receptors were sampled from a human donor with non-small cell lung cancer who had stable disease on radiotherapy plus ipilimumab.

The chain recombines TRBV5-4 with TRBJ2-1, with D unresolved. The CDR3 is made up of 14 amino acids. Per the germline V gene, CDR1 is SGHNT and CDR2 is YYREEE (reference sequence). Between the trimmed V and J ends, which lost 4 bases and 7 bases, there was a span of 15 bases. In DNA, the CDR3 is TGTGCCAGCAGCCCCCGGAACTGGGCAAATGAGCAGTTCTTC. Translated: CASSPRNWANEQFF.

By proportion, this clone is medium-sized. The gene calls are TRBV10-1 and TRBJ2-7; TRBD2 is a possible D gene (6 bases). The length of the CDR3 is 15 residues. The germline CDR1 and CDR2 sequences are WNHNN and SYGVQD (reference sequence). Trimming took off 5 bases at V and 0 bases at J, with 14 bases between the two ends. The CDR3 here is CASSPGDGSSYEQYF. The CDR3 DNA reads as TGCGCCAGCAGTCCGGGGGACGGGAGCTCCTACGAGCAGTACTTC.

V usage is TRBV28 and J usage is TRBJ2-7, with D possibly being TRBD1 (5 bases). CDR1 MDHEN and CDR2 SYDVKM come from the germline V gene. The CDR3 runs 13 residues. V was pared by 8 bases and J by 7 bases, with 18 bases between. The CDR3 DNA reads as TGTGCCAGCGGCAGGGCGCCCCAGGGAGAGCAGTACTTC. This translates into CASGRAPQGEQYF.

This clone was picked up a small number of times. The chain links TRBV6-5 to TRBJ1-1, with D perhaps matching TRBD1 (6 bases). CDR1 and CDR2 (germline): MNHEY, SVGAGI. Trimming stripped 5 bases from V and 0 bases from J, with 10 bases between. The CDR3 totals 14 residues. Here the CDR3 reads CASSEQGLNTEAFF. CDR3 bases: TGTGCCAGCAGTGAACAGGGACTGAACACTGAAGCTTTCTTT.

The V gene is TRBV5-1, the J gene TRBJ2-1; TRBD2 matches 7 bases. V lost 0 bases and J lost 1; bases outside the gene matches: 1. Germline V gene data show CDR1 as SGHRS and CDR2 as YFSETQ. The CDR3 covers 15 residues. The CDR3 bases are TGCGCCAGCAGCTTGGGACTAGCATCCTACAATGAGCAGTTCTTC. Its protein is CASSLGLASYNEQFF.

The rearrangement uses TRBV18 and TRBJ1-1, with D possibly matching TRBD1 (6 bases). V was pared by 6 bases and J by 4 bases, with 12 bases between. Germline values: CDR1 KGHSH, CDR2 LQKENI. This CDR3 has 13 residues. CDR3 sequence: CASSSGVRTEAFF. The CDR3 DNA is TGTGCCAGCTCGTCAGGGGTGCGCACTGAAGCTTTCTTT.

The chain recombines TRBV7-8 with TRBJ1-1; a weak D match, TRBD1 (6 bases). V was trimmed by 5 bases and J by 3 bases, leaving 22 bases between them. The CDR3 runs 17 residues. Germline values: CDR1 SGHVS, CDR2 FQNEAQ. The chain's CDR3 is CASSHQDGTTEDTEAFF. The CDR3 region has the DNA TGTGCCAGCAGCCACCAAGATGGGACAACGGAGGACACTGAAGCTTTCTTT.

The chain joins TRBV6-5 to TRBJ2-7, with D perhaps TRBD1 or TRBD2 (5 bases each). V was pared by 2 bases and J by 6 bases, with 14 bases between. This CDR3 is built from 14 residues. CDR1 is MNHEY and CDR2 is SVGAGI in the germline V gene. The CDR3 loop is CASSYLGVGVEQYF. CDR3 sequence (DNA): TGTGCCAGCAGTTACCTCGGGGTAGGGGTCGAGCAGTACTTC.

V is TRBV6-1 and J is TRBJ2-3; D may be TRBD2 (5 bases). The CDR3 is made up of 12 amino acids. The V gene's germline CDR1 is MNHNS and CDR2 SASEGT. The V end was cut by 3 bases, the J end by 8 bases, with 9 bases between. In nucleotides, the CDR3 is TGTGCCAGCAGTGAGAGAGGGAGTACGCAGTATTTT. Its protein product is CASSERGSTQYF.

With respect to this clone: One end of the junction fails to match germline, which may point to a read error. The CDR3 reads CASSIGPRANYGYTF. As DNA, the CDR3 is TGTGCCAGCAGCATAGGACCGAGAGCTAACTATGGCTACACCTTC. V is TRBV13 and J is TRBJ1-2; the D is unclear. Per the germline V gene, CDR1 is PRHDT and CDR2 is FYEKMQ (reference sequence). This CDR3 is built from 15 residues. Looking up the rest from reference TRBV13 and TRBJ1-2 gives the full variable domain: AAGVIQSPRHLIKEKRETATLKCYPIPRHDTVYWYQQGPGQDPQFLISFYEKMQSDKGSIPDRFSAQQFSDYHSELNMSSLELGDSALYFCASSIGPRANYGYTFGSGTRLTVV.

The chain recombines TRBV7-2 with TRBJ1-2; possible D gene TRBD1, 5 bases. The CDR3 is 15 amino acids. Germline loops: CDR1 SGHTA, CDR2 FQGNSA. V gave up 2 bases and J gave up 4 bases, with 14 bases separating them. Here the CDR3 DNA reads TGTGCCAGCAGCTTAACGCAGGGAAGTGGCTATGGCTACACCTTC. The encoded protein is CASSLTQGSGYGYTF.

Only a few counts were recorded for this clone. This chain connects TRBV28 to TRBJ2-1; D might be TRBD1 (6 bases). The CDR3 is 13 residues long. Germline V CDR1 and CDR2: MDHEN, SYDVKM. With 8 bases removed from V and 6 bases from J, the gap between germline ends came to 14 bases. The CDR3 spells CASLQGSGNEQFF. CDR3 in DNA: TGTGCCAGCCTTCAGGGGTCAGGCAATGAGCAGTTCTTC.

With regard to this clone: Other DNA sequences in the sample encode the same CDR3. The chain has TRBV6-5 and TRBJ2-2, with D unclear. The V end was cut by 2 bases, the J end by 4 bases, with 11 bases between. Germline V gene lookup returns CDR1 MNHEY and CDR2 SVGAGI. There are 15 residues in the CDR3. The CDR3 DNA reads TGTGCCAGCAGTTACCCCGCAGTCGGCACCGGGGAGCTGTTTTTT. It encodes CASSYPAVGTGELFF.

CDR3 DNA sequence: TGTGCCAGAAGCTCCCAGTTACGGGCGGTTTCGCCCCAGCATTTT. Its protein product is CARSSQLRAVSPQHF. This chain uses TRBV5-3 with TRBJ1-5; no reliable D call. TRBV5-3 is annotated as an ORF whose role is uncertain. The ends were cut back, 3 bases at V and 9 bases at J, with 19 bases in the middle. The CDR3 extends over 15 amino acids.

The chain is built from TRBV6-1 and TRBJ2-7; no clear D. V dropped 0 bases and J dropped 3 bases, with 9 bases sitting between them. The CDR3 covers 14 residues. The germline V gene encodes CDR1 MNHNS and CDR2 SASEGT. Here the CDR3 reads CASSEAHALYEQYF. In DNA, the CDR3 is TGTGCCAGCAGTGAAGCACATGCACTCTACGAGCAGTACTTC.

The rearrangement joins TRBV7-3 to TRBJ1-3; D not certain. V lost 2 bases to trimming and J lost 0 bases, with 8 bases between them. The CDR3 length is 15 residues. The germline gives CDR1 SGHTA, CDR2 FQGTGA. The CDR3 coding sequence is TGTGCCAGCAGCTTATACGATAGCTCTGGAAACACCATATATTTT. It is translated as CASSLYDSSGNTIYF.

This rearrangement joins TRBV6-1 to TRBJ1-1, with D perhaps matching TRBD1 (5 bases). With 8 bases removed from V and 0 bases from J, the gap between germline ends came to 10 bases. From germline, CDR1 is MNHNS and CDR2 SASEGT. The CDR3 loop spans 13 amino acids. For the CDR3, the DNA is TGTGCCAGCGGAGGGGCGATGAACACTGAAGCTTTCTTT. It translates to CASGGAMNTEAFF.

The chain carries TRBV7-8 and TRBJ1-2; D is ambiguous. This CDR3 has 15 amino acids. CDR1 and CDR2 (germline): SGHVS, FQNEAQ. The ends were cut back, 3 bases at V and 0 bases at J, with 11 bases in the middle. CDR3 amino acids: CASSFSQVANYGYTF. DNA of the CDR3: TGTGCCAGCAGCTTTTCGCAGGTAGCTAACTATGGCTACACCTTC.

The chain carries TRBV19 and TRBJ1-5; possible D gene TRBD1, 6 bases. The germline CDR1 and CDR2 sequences are LNHDA and SQIVND (reference sequence). Trimming took 6 bases from V and 1 from J, leaving 10 bases between them. This CDR3 contains 14 residues. CDR3 sequence reads: CASSTQGSNQPQHF. The CDR3 region has the DNA TGTGCCAGTAGCACACAGGGAAGCAATCAGCCCCAGCATTTT.

Concerning this clone: At one boundary the junction diverges from the germline segment, which might be a read error. The V call is TRBV3-1 (or the pseudogene TRBV3-2), the J call TRBJ1-4; D gene unclear. Germline V gene data show CDR1 as LGHDT and CDR2 as YNNKEL (reference sequence). There are 9 residues in the CDR3. CDR3 DNA sequence: TGTGCCAGCAGCCCGAGTCGACTTTTT. It translates to CASSPSRLF.

V and J are TRBV9 and TRBJ2-7, with TRBD2 identical over 9 bases. In germline, CDR1 is SGDLS, CDR2 YYNGEE. V lost 0 bases to trimming and J lost 2 bases; unmatched junction nucleotides: 6. The CDR3 sequence is 16 residues long. The CDR3 DNA reads TGTGCCAGCAGCGTAGATGTTAGCGGGAGTACCTACGAGCAGTACTTC. This codes for CASSVDVSGSTYEQYF.

This clone was seen just once. The V and J genes are TRBV5-1 and TRBJ2-2, with D maybe TRBD2 (6 bases). Looked up from germline, CDR1 is SGHRS and CDR2 is YFSETQ. The length of the CDR3 is 15 residues. Trimming shortened V by 3 bases and J by 3 bases, and 12 bases separated the two germline ends. In DNA, the CDR3 is TGCGCCAGCAGCTGGGGGGTAGCGGACACCGGGGAGCTGTTTTTT. The encoded protein is CASSWGVADTGELFF.

This chain links TRBV14 with TRBJ2-2, with D tentatively TRBD1 (6 bases). The CDR3 is made up of 13 amino acids. Germline V lookup: CDR1 SGHDN, CDR2 FVKESK. V lost 8 bases and J lost 6, with 13 bases in between. CDR3 bases: TGTGCCAGCCACAGGCAGGGGTCCGGGGAGCTGTTTTTT. Its protein is CASHRQGSGELFF.

This clone was found once. The V call is TRBV6-1, the J call TRBJ2-2; no clear D. Germline V CDR1 and CDR2: MNHNS, SASEGT. V was pared by 7 bases and J by 1 base, with 4 bases between. This CDR3 contains 12 residues. This chain's CDR3 is CASTGNTGELFF. The CDR3 DNA reads as TGTGCCAGCACAGGGAACACCGGGGAGCTGTTTTTT.

The J gene is TRBJ1-6, the V gene TRBV5-1; the D is unclear. The V end lost 4 bases, the J end lost 10 bases, and 12 bases lay between the germline ends. CDR1 and CDR2 (germline): SGHRS, YFSETQ. The CDR3 is made up of 13 amino acids. The CDR3 sequence: CASSPGGSSPLHF. CDR3 DNA: TGCGCCAGCAGCCCGGGAGGTAGCTCACCCCTCCACTTT. Full variable domain (rest looked up from reference TRBV5-1 and TRBJ1-6): KAGVTQTPRYLIKTRGQQVTLSCSPISGHRSVSWYQQTPGQGLQFLFEYFSETQRNKGNFPGRFSGRQFSNSRSEMNVSTLELGDSALYLCASSPGGSSPLHFGNGTRLTVT.